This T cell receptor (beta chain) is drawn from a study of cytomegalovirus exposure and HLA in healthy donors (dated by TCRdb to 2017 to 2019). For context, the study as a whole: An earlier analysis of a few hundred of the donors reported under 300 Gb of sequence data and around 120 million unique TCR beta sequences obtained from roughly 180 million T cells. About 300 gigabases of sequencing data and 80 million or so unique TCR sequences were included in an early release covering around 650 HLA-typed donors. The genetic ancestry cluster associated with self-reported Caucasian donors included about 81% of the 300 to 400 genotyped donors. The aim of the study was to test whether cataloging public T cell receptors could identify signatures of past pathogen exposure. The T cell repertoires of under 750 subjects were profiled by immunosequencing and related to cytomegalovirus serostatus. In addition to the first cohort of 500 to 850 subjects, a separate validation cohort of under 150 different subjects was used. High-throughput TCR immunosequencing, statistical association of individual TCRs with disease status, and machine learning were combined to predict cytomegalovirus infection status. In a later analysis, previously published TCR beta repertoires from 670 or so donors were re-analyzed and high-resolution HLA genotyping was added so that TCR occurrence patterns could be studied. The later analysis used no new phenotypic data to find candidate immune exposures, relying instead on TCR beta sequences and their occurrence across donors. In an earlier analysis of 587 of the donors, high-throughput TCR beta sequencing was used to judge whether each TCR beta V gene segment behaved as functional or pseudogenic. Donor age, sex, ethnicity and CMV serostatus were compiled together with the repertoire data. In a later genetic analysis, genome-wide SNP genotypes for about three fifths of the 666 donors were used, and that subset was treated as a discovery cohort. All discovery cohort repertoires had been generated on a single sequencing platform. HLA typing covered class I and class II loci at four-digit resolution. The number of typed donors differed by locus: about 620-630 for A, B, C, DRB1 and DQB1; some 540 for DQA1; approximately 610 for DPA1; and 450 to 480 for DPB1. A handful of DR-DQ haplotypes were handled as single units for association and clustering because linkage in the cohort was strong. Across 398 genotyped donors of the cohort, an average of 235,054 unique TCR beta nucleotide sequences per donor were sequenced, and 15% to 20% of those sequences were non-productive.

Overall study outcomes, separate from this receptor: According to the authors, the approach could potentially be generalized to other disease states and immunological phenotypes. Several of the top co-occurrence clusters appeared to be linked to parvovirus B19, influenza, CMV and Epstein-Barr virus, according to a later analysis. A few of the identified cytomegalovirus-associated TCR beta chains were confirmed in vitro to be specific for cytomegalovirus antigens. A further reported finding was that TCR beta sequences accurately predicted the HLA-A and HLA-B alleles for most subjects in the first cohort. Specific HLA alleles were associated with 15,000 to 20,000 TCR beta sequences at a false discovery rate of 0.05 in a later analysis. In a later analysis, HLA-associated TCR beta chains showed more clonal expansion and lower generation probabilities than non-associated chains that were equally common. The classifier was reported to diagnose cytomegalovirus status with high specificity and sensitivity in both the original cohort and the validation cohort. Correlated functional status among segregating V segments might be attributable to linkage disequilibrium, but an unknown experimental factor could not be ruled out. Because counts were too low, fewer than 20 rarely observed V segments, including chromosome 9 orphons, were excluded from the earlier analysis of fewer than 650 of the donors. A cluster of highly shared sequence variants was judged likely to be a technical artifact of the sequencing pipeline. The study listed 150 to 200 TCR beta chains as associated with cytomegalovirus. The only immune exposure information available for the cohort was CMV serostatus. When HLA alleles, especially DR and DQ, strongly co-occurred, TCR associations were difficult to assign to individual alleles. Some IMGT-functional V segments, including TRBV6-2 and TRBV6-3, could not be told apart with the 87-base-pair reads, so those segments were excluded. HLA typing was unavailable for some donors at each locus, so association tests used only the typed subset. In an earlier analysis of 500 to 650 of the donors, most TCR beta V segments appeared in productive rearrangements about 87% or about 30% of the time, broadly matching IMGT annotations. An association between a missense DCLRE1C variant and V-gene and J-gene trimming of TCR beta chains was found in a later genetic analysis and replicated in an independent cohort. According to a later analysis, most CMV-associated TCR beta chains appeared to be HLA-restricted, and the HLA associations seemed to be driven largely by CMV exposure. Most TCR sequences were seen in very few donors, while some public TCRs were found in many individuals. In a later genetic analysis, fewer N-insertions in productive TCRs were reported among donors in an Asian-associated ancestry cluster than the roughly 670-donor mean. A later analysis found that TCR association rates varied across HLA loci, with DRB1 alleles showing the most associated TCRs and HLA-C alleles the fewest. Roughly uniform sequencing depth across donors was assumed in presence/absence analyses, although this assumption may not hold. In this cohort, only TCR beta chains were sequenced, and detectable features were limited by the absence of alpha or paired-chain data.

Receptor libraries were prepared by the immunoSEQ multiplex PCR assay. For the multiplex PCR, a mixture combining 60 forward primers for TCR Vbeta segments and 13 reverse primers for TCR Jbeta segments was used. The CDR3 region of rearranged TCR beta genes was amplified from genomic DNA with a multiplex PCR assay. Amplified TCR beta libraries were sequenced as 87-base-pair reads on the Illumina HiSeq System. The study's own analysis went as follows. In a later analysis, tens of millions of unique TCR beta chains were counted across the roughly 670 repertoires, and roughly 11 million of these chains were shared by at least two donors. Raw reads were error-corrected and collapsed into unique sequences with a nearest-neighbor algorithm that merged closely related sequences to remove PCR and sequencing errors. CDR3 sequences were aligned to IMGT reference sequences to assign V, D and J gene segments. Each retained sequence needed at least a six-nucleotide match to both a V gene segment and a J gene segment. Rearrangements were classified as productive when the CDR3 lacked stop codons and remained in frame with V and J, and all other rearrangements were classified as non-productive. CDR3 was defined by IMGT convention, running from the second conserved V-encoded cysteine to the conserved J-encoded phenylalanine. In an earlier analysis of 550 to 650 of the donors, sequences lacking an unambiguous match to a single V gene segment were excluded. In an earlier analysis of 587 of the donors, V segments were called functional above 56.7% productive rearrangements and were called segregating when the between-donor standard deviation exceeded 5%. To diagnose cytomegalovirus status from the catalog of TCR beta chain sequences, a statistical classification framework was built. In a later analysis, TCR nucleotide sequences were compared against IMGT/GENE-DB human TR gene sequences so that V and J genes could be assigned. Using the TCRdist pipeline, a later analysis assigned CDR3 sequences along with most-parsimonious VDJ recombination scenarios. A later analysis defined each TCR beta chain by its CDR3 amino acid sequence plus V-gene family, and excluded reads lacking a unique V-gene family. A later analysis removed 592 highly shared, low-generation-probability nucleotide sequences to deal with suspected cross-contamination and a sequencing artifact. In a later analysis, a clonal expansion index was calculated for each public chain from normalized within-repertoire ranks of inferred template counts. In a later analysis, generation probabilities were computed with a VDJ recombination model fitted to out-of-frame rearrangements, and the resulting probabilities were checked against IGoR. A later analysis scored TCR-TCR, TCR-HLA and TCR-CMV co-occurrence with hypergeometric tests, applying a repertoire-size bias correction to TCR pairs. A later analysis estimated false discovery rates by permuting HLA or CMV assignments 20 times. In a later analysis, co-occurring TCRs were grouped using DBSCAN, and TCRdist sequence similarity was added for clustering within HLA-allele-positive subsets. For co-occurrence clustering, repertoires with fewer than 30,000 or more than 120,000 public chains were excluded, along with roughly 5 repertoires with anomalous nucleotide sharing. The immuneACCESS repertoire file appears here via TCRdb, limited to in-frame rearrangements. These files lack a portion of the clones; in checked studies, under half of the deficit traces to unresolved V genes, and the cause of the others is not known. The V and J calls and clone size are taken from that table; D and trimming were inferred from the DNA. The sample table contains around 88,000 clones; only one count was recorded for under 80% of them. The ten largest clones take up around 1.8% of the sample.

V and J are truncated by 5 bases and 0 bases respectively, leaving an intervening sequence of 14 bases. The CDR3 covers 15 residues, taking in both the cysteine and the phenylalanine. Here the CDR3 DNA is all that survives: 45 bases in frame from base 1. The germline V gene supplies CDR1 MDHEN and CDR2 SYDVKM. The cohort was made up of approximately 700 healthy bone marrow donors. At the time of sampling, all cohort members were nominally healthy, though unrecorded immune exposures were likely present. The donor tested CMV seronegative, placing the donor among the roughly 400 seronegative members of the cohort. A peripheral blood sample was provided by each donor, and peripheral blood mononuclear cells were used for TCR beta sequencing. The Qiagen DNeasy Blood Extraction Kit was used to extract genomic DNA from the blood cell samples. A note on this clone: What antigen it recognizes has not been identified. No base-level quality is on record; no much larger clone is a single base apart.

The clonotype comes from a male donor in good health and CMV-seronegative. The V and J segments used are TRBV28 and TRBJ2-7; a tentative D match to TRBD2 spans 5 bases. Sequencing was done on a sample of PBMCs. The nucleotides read TGTGCCAGCAGTCCCCTCTCCGGGAACTCCTACGAGCAGTACTTC. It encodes CASSPLSGNSYEQYF.